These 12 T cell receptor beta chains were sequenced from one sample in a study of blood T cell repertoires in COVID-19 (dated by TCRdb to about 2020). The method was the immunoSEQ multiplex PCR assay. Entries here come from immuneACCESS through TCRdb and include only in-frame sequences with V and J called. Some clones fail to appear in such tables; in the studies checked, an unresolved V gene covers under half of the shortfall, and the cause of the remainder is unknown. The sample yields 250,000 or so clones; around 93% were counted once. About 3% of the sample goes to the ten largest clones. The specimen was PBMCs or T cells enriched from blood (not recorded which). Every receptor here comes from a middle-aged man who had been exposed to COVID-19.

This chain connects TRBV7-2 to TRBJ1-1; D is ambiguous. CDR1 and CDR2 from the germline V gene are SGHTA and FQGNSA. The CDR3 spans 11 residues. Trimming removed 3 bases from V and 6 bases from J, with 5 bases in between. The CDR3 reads CASSFAAEAFF. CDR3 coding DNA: TGTGCCAGCAGCTTCGCGGCTGAAGCTTTCTTT.

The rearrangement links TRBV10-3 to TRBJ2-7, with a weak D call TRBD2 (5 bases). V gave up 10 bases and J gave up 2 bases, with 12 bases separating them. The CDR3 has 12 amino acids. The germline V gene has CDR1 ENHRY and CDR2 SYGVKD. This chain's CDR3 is CATEGRTYEQYF. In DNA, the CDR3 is TGTGCCACCGAGGGCAGGACCTACGAGCAGTACTTC.

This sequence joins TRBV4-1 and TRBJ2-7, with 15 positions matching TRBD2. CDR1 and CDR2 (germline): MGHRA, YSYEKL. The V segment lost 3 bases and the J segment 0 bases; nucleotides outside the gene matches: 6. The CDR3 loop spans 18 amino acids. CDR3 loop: CASSHGTSGRPSSYEQYF. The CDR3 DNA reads TGCGCCAGCAGCCACGGGACTAGCGGGAGGCCCAGCTCCTACGAGCAGTACTTC.

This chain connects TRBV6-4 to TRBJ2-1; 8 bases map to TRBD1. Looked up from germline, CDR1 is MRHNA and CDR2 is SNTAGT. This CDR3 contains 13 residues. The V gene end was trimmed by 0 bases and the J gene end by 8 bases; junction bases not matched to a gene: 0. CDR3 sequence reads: CASSDSDRDEQFF. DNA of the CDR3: TGTGCCAGCAGTGACTCGGACAGGGATGAGCAGTTCTTC.

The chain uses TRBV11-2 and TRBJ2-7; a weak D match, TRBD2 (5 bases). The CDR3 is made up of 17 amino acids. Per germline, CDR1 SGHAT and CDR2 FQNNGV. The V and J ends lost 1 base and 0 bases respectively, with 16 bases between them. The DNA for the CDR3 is TGTGCCAGCAGCTTAGGACACGGGGTTACAAGCTCCTACGAGCAGTACTTC. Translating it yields CASSLGHGVTSSYEQYF.

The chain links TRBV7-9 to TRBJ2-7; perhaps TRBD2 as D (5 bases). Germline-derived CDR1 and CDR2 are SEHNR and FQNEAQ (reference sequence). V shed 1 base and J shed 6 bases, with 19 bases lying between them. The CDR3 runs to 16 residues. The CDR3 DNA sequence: TGTGCCAGCAGCTTAGTTGTAGGTCCGACTAACGCCGAGCAGTACTTC. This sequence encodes CASSLVVGPTNAEQYF. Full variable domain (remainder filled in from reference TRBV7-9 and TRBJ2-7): DTGVSQNPRHKITKRGQNVTFRCDPISEHNRLYWYRQTLGQGPEFLTYFQNEAQLEKSRLLSDRFSAERPKGSFSTLEIQRTEQGDSAMYLCASSLVVGPTNAEQYFGPGTRLTVT.

The CDR3 nucleotides are TGTGCCAGCAGCCTAAAACTACAGGGTCACTATGGCTACACCTTC. Its protein is CASSLKLQGHYGYTF. The V call is TRBV5-4, the J call TRBJ1-2, with a possible D match to TRBD1 (6 bases). The germline V and J ends were trimmed by 4 bases and 3 bases, with 16 bases remaining between them. Germline CDR1 SGHNT, CDR2 YYREEE (reference sequence). CDR3 length equals 15 residues.

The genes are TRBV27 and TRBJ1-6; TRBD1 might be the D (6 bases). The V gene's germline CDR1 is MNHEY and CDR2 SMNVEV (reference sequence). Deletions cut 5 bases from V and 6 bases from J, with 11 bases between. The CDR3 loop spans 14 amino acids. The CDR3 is CASSLGHPNSPLHF. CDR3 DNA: TGTGCCAGCAGTCTGGGACACCCTAATTCACCCCTCCACTTT.

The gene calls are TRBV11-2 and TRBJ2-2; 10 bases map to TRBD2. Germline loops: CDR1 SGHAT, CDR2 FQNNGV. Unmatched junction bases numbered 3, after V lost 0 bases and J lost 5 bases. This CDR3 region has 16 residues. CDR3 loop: CASSLERSGRTGELFF. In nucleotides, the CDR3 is TGTGCCAGCAGCTTAGAACGTAGCGGGAGGACCGGGGAGCTGTTTTTT.

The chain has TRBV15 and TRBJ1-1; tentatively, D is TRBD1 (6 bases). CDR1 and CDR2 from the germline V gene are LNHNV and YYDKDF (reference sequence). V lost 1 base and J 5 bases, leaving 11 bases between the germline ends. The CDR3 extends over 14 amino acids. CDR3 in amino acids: CATSRVGARTEAFF. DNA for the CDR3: TGTGCCACCAGCAGAGTGGGGGCGAGGACTGAAGCTTTCTTT.

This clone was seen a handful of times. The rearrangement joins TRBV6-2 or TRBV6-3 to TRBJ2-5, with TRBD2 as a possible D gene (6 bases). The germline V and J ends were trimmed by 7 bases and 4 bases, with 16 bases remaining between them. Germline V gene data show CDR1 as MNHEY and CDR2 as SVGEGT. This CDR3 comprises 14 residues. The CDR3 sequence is CASTPRMGGETQYF. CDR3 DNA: TGTGCCAGCACCCCAAGGATGGGGGGAGAGACCCAGTACTTC.

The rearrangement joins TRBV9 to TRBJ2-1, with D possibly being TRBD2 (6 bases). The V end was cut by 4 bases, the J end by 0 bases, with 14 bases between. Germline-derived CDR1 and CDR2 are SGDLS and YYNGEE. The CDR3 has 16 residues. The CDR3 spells CASSPGPGSSYNEQFF. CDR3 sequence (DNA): TGTGCCAGCAGCCCGGGACCCGGGAGCTCCTACAATGAGCAGTTCTTC. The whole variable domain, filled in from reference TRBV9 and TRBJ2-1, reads DSGVTQTPKHLITATGQRVTLRCSPRSGDLSVYWYQQSLDQGLQFLIQYYNGEERAKGNILERFSAQQFPDLHSELNLSSLELGDSALYFCASSPGPGSSYNEQFFGPGTRLTVL.